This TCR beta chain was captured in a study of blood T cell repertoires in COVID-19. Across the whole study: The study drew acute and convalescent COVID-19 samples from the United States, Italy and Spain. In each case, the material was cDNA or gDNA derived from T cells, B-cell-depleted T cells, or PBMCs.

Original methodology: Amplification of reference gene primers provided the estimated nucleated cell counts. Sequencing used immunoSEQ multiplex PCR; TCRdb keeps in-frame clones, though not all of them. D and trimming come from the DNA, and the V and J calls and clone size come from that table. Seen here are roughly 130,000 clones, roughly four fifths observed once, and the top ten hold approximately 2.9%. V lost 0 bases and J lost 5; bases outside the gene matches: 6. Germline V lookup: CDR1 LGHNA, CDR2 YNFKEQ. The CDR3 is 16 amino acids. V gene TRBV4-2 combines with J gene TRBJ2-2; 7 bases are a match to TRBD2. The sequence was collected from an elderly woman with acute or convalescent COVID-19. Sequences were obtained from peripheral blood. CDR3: CASSQEVGGWTGELFF. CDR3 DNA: TGTGCCAGCAGCCAAGAAGTGGGGGGGTGGACCGGGGAGCTGTTTTTT.